This is a list of T cell receptor beta chains from one sample in a study of T-cell reconstitution after alpha-beta-depleted transplantation in children. TCRdb itself ran the PCR reads through MiXCR, one entry per CDR3 protein. The sample lists roughly 570,000 distinct CDR3 sequences, about a quarter seen once, with less than 40% in the top ten. Specimen: PBMCs, collected before TCRalphabeta/CD19-depleted stem cell transplant. Every receptor here comes from a boy in the first two years of life with Wiskott-Aldrich syndrome, due to receive a stem cell transplant. Each CDR3 is given with its conserved first and last residue. D genes are given only for firm matches. A row's size may be missing; if present it is once, few, many or a size class.

NA TRBJ2-1 TRBV7-2 NA CASSLEPIGEQFF TGTGCCAGCAGCTTAGAGCCAATTGGTGAGCAGTTCTTC
few TRBJ2-3 TRBV20-1 TRBD2 CSAERVAGDTDTQYF TGCAGTGCCGAAAGGGTAGCGGGGGACACAGATACGCAGTATTTT
NA TRBJ2-1 TRBV4-1 TRBD2 CASSQEEREMNEQFF TGCGCCAGCAGCCAAGAAGAGCGGGAGATGAATGAGCAGTTCTTC
NA TRBJ1-6 TRBV5-1 NA CASSPDGYNSPLHF TGCGCCAGCAGCCCGGACGGCTATAATTCACCCCTCCACTTT
NA TRBJ2-1 TRBV27 NA CASSLWGARQFF TGTGCCAGCAGTTTATGGGGGGCCAGGCAGTTCTTC
NA TRBJ2-1 TRBV29-1 NA CSVTPGTYNEQFF TGCAGCGTAACCCCGGGGACCTACAATGAGCAGTTCTTC
NA TRBJ1-3 TRBV20-1 NA CSAQSGGRGNTIYF TGCAGTGCCCAAAGCGGGGGGCGAGGAAACACCATATATTTT
few TRBJ2-1 TRBV14 TRBD2 CASSQVLLAGEQFF TGTGCCAGCAGCCAAGTTCTCCTAGCGGGTGAGCAGTTCTTC
NA TRBJ2-7 TRBV29-1 TRBD2 CSVEGGRGSYEQYF TGCAGCGTTGAAGGCGGGAGGGGGTCCTACGAGCAGTACTTC
NA TRBJ1-2 TRBV28 NA CASSFWVVQGPKNGYTF TGTGCCAGCAGTTTTTGGGTAGTGCAGGGACCGAAGAATGGCTACACCTTC
NA TRBJ1-2 TRBV10-3 NA CAISGQPNYGYTF TGTGCCATCAGCGGACAGCCCAACTATGGCTACACCTTC
few TRBJ2-5 TRBV5-6 NA CASKSTRLVQETQYF TGTGCCAGCAAATCAACCCGACTAGTCCAAGAGACCCAGTACTTC
NA TRBJ1-6 TRBV9 NA CASSVGGTANSPLHF TGTGCCAGCAGCGTGGGCGGCACTGCCAATTCACCCCTCCACTTT
few TRBJ2-3 TRBV20-1 TRBD2 CSGLAGGSDTQYF TGCAGTGGGCTAGCGGGAGGTTCAGATACGCAGTATTTT
NA TRBJ2-5 TRBV2 TRBD1 CASSGGQGLRETQYF TGTGCCAGCAGCGGAGGACAGGGGTTGAGGGAGACCCAGTACTTC
few TRBJ2-6 TRBV5-1 TRBD1 CASSLEDRALRSGANVLTF TGCGCCAGCAGCTTGGAGGACAGGGCCCTTCGCTCTGGGGCCAACGTCCTGACTTTC
few TRBJ1-6 TRBV6-5 NA CASSYGYGDNSPLHF TGTGCCAGCAGTTACGGATATGGGGATAATTCACCCCTCCACTTT
few TRBJ2-2 TRBV27 NA CASTATGIQKNTGELFF TGTGCCAGCACTGCAACGGGAATACAGAAGAACACCGGGGAGCTGTTTTTT
NA TRBJ2-3 TRBV5-6 NA CASSPKVTDTQYF TGTGCCAGCAGCCCGAAGGTCACAGATACGCAGTATTTT
NA TRBJ1-5 TRBV6-1 NA CASRLKGNQPQHF TGTGCCAGCAGGCTCAAGGGGAATCAGCCCCAGCATTTT
NA TRBJ2-2 TRBV7-7 NA CASSYGTDTGELFF TGTGCCAGCAGCTATGGGACGGATACCGGGGAGCTGTTTTTT
NA TRBJ2-1 TRBV20-1 NA CSARGKGETYNEQFF TGCAGTGCTAGAGGGAAGGGGGAGACCTACAATGAGCAGTTCTTC
many TRBJ2-1 TRBV12-3/TRBV12-4 NA CASSNSGTYNEQFF TGTGCCAGCAGTAATAGCGGAACCTACAATGAGCAGTTCTTC
NA TRBJ2-7 TRBV11-1 NA CASSPFAFVYEQYF TGTGCCAGCAGCCCCTTTGCGTTCGTCTACGAGCAGTACTTC